This TCR beta chain was identified during a study of graft-versus-host responses after intestinal transplantation. Overall study context: Among the recipients, transplants were multivisceral, liver-intestinal, or isolated intestinal.

About this clone itself: Its antigen is as yet unknown.

Germline lookup yields CDR1 SGHTA and CDR2 FQGNSA. V shed 5 bases, J shed 3 bases, and the junction held 5 bases outside the gene matches. The CDR3 consists of 15 residues. Notes on the study in general: Allografts from individuals with graft-donor T cell macrochimerism displayed high graft-versus-host to host-versus-graft clonal ratios. The recipient marrow held GvH clones, and some of them showed up first in ileum or blood. With peak circulating GvH clone levels came an association with early post-transplant HvG declines.

Data came from immunoSEQ multiplex PCR; TCRdb stores just in-frame clones and leaves some out. This table holds 75,000 to 95,000 clones, about 93% found once. The receptor's source is a human donor who received an intestinal transplant. The chain joins TRBV7-2 to TRBJ2-7; 12 nucleotides agree with TRBD2. The specimen was unstimulated CD8+ T cells sorted from spleen or lymph node cells, collected before intestinal transplant. CDR3 bases: TGTGCCAGCAGCCCTTCGACTAGCGGGGGCTACGAGCAGTACTTC. It encodes CASSPSTSGGYEQYF. Full variable domain (missing parts from reference TRBV7-2 and TRBJ2-7): GAGVSQSPSNKVTEKGKDVELRCDPISGHTALYWYRQSLGQGLEFLIYFQGNSAPDKSGLPSDRFSAERTGGSVSTLTIQRTQQEDSAVYLCASSPSTSGGYEQYFGPGTRLTVT.